This passage covers 9 T cell receptor beta chains from one sample sequenced in a study of blood T cell repertoires in COVID-19. Generated by immunoSEQ multiplex PCR, the TCRdb table keeps only in-frame clones and is missing some. This sample has approximately 240,000 clones, with 70% to 90% found just once. Sequencing input: peripheral blood. These TCRs come from a young woman who had recovered from COVID-19.

This clone has a single count. The chain links TRBV19 to TRBJ1-1; D may be TRBD1 (5 bases). The CDR3 is 15 residues long. CDR1 and CDR2 (germline): LNHDA, SQIVND (reference sequence). Between the trimmed V and J ends, which lost 1 base and 8 bases, there was a span of 17 bases. The CDR3 here is CASSIADLGQDEAFF. In DNA, the CDR3 is TGTGCCAGTAGTATAGCCGACCTTGGACAAGACGAAGCTTTCTTT.

The genes are TRBV4-2 and TRBJ2-7; 7 bases map to TRBD1. This CDR3 contains 15 residues. The J segment lost 3 bases and the V segment lost 3 bases, leaving 8 bases of the junction unmatched. Germline CDR1 and CDR2: LGHNA and YNFKEQ. CDR3 protein: CASSHPRDSHYEQYF. DNA of the CDR3: TGTGCCAGCAGCCACCCCCGGGACAGCCACTACGAGCAGTACTTC.

Only a few counts were recorded for this clone. V and J are TRBV24-1 and TRBJ2-1; D might be TRBD2 (6 bases). This CDR3 is built from 14 residues. Germline V gene data show CDR1 as KGHDR and CDR2 as SFDVKD. Trimming left V 5 bases short and J 3 bases short, with 10 bases between. The chain's CDR3 is CATSGGLLYNEQFF. The DNA of the CDR3 is TGTGCCACCAGTGGAGGACTACTCTACAATGAGCAGTTCTTC.

The gene calls are TRBV9 and TRBJ2-7; D is unclear. Trimming removed 0 bases from V and 4 bases from J, with 8 bases in between. Germline-derived CDR1 and CDR2 are SGDLS and YYNGEE. The CDR3 spans 13 residues. The CDR3 is CASSVGPRYEQYF. The CDR3, as DNA: TGTGCCAGCAGCGTAGGGCCCCGATACGAGCAGTACTTC.

The rearrangement links TRBV5-6 to TRBJ1-3; a possible D gene is TRBD1 (6 bases). The CDR3 extends over 14 amino acids. The V gene lost 1 base and the J gene lost 2 bases, with 7 bases spanning the gap. Germline V gene data show CDR1 as SGHDT and CDR2 as YYEEEE. The CDR3 DNA follows: TGTGCCAGCAGCTTGTCAGGGGCTGGAAACACCATATATTTT. This sequence encodes CASSLSGAGNTIYF.

This rearrangement joins TRBV7-3 to TRBJ1-1; D perhaps matches TRBD1 (6 bases). The CDR3 covers 16 residues. The ends were cut back, 0 bases at V and 4 bases at J, with 15 bases in the middle. Germline V gene sequence: CDR1 SGHTA, CDR2 FQGTGA. CDR3 in amino acids: CASSLTSGGGSTEAFF. The CDR3 coding sequence is TGTGCCAGCAGCTTAACGTCGGGGGGCGGAAGCACTGAAGCTTTCTTT.

The V call is TRBV19, the J call TRBJ1-3; possible D gene TRBD1, 5 bases. V was cut by 11 bases and J by 0 bases, with 17 bases left in between. This CDR3 has 15 amino acids. Germline V lookup: CDR1 LNHDA, CDR2 SQIVND (reference sequence). The CDR3 DNA sequence: TGTGCCTCTAGGGGAGGGAGCCCCTCTGGAAACACCATATATTTT. It yields the protein CASRGGSPSGNTIYF. Based on the CDR3 plus reference TRBV19 and TRBJ1-3, the full variable domain is DGGITQSPKYLFRKEGQNVTLSCEQNLNHDAMYWYRQDPGQGLRLIYYSQIVNDFQKGDIAEGYSVSREKKESFPLTVTSAQKNPTAFYLCASRGGSPSGNTIYFGEGSWLTVV.

This chain uses TRBV24-1 with TRBJ2-7; 10 bases fit TRBD1. The germline CDR1 and CDR2 sequences are KGHDR and SFDVKD. The junction had 4 bases not matched to a gene; V was cut back by 7 bases and J by 5 bases. CDR3 length equals 13 residues. In DNA form, the CDR3 reads TGTGCCACCAGAGAGACAGGGGGCGACGAGCAGTACTTC. Protein sequence: CATRETGGDEQYF.

This clone was counted once. V usage is TRBV15 and J usage is TRBJ1-2, with 7 bases lining up with TRBD1. CDR1 is LNHNV and CDR2 is YYDKDF in the germline V gene (reference sequence). The V and J ends lost 1 base and 8 bases, in that order; junction bases with no gene match: 1. The CDR3 consists of 12 residues. The CDR3 loop is CATSRATGGYTF. The CDR3 DNA reads as TGTGCCACCAGCAGAGCGACAGGGGGCTACACCTTC.